The rows below give T cell receptor beta chains drawn from one sample of a study of radiotherapy plus CTLA-4 blockade in lung cancer. Clones were read by immunoSEQ multiplex PCR, and TCRdb kept only the in-frame ones, dropping some. Altogether about 60,000 clones are present, 77% being singletons, with the ten largest covering less than 4%. The specimen was peripheral blood, collected from a patient treated with radiotherapy plus ipilimumab. These receptors all stem from a human donor with non-small cell lung cancer who had a partial response to radiotherapy plus ipilimumab. Each CDR3 is given with its conserved first and last residue. Each record gives: V gene, D gene, J gene, clone size, CDR3 DNA, CDR3 protein. A D gene is named only where the DNA matches it firmly. The listing skips clone size in some rows; elsewhere it reads once, few, many or a size class.

TRBV27	-	TRBJ2-6	-	TGTGCCACAAGGGGAACAGGCCTCCCCTCTGGGGCCAACGTCCTGACTTTC	CATRGTGLPSGANVLTF
TRBV7-9	-	TRBJ1-5	-	TGTGCCAGCAGCCCCGGACAGAATAATCAGCCCCAGCATTTT	CASSPGQNNQPQHF
TRBV6-5	-	TRBJ2-7	-	TGTGCCAGCCATGCAGGTCCTGTATACGAGCAGTACTTC	CASHAGPVYEQYF
TRBV5-1	-	TRBJ1-5	-	TGCGCCAGCAGCTTGACTGCATCAAGCAATCAGCCCCAGCATTTT	CASSLTASSNQPQHF
TRBV28	TRBD1	TRBJ1-2	-	TGTGCCAGCAGCGCCGGGACAGGGGTATGGGGCTACACCTTC	CASSAGTGVWGYTF
TRBV7-2	-	TRBJ2-1	-	TGTGCCAGCAGCTTAGTAATCCTGAGGAGGGAGGAAATGGGGCAGTTCTTC	CASSLVILRREEMGQFF
TRBV7-8	TRBD1	TRBJ2-1	-	TGTGCCAGCAGCTTAGCGGGGGACAGGGCCGATGAGCAGTTCTTC	CASSLAGDRADEQFF
TRBV5-1	-	TRBJ2-1	-	TGCGCCAGCAGCTTCGGTTCGGTTGAGCAGTTCTTC	CASSFGSVEQFF
TRBV25-1	TRBD1	TRBJ2-7	once	TGTGCCAGCAGTGAACTCACAGGGGGATCGGGAGAGCAGTACTTC	CASSELTGGSGEQYF
TRBV5-4	TRBD2	TRBJ2-5	-	TGTGCCAGCACAACAGCGGGGGGGCTGGAGACCCAGTACTTC	CASTTAGGLETQYF
TRBV11-1	-	TRBJ2-1	-	TGTGCCAGCCAACTAGGCAATGAGCAGTTCTTC	CASQLGNEQFF
TRBV12-5	-	TRBJ1-3	-	TGTGCTAGTGGTTTGGTAACAGCCGGAAACACCATATATTTT	CASGLVTAGNTIYF
TRBV9	-	TRBJ2-2	few	TGTGCCAGCAGCGCACCCAGGGAGAACACCGGGGAGCTGTTTTTT	CASSAPRENTGELFF
TRBV14	-	TRBJ2-7	-	TGTGCCAGCAGCCAAGATAAGGTAGCCTACTCCTACGAGCAGTACTTC	CASSQDKVAYSYEQYF
TRBV25-1	TRBD1	TRBJ1-1	few	TGTGCCAGCAGTGAATTGACAGGGATGATCACTGAAGCTTTCTTT	CASSELTGMITEAFF
TRBV6-1	-	TRBJ2-1	-	TGTGCCAGCAGTGAAGCGGGGACACTCTGGGATGAGCAGTTCTTC	CASSEAGTLWDEQFF
TRBV9	TRBD1	TRBJ1-3	once	TGTGCCAGCAGCGTAGCCAGGGGGCCTGGAAACACCATATATTTT	CASSVARGPGNTIYF
TRBV7-9	TRBD2	TRBJ2-5	-	TGTGCCAGCAGCCAAGGGACTAGCGGGGGGCAAGAGACCCAGTACTTC	CASSQGTSGGQETQYF
TRBV30	TRBD1	TRBJ1-1	-	TGTGCCCAGACACAGGGGGCGGATGAAGCTTTCTTT	CAQTQGADEAFF
TRBV2	TRBD2	TRBJ2-5	-	TGTGCCAGCAGTATTAGCGGGGGGGCCCGGGAGACCCAGTACTTC	CASSISGGARETQYF
TRBV28	-	TRBJ2-1	-	TGTGCCAGCAGTCCCCGACCGGGCTCCTACAATGAGCAGTTCTTC	CASSPRPGSYNEQFF
TRBV7-2	-	TRBJ1-1	-	TGTGCCAGCAGCCGCCCGGGGGGTGCCACTGAAGCTTTCTTT	CASSRPGGATEAFF
TRBV5-6	TRBD1	TRBJ2-7	-	TGTGCCAGCAGCGTGGGACAGGGGGCCTACGAGCAGTACTTC	CASSVGQGAYEQYF
TRBV5-3	TRBD2	TRBJ2-1	few	TGTGCCAGAAGCTTGGCCTTACTAGCGGGGGGTGAGCAGTTCTTC	CARSLALLAGGEQFF
TRBV2	-	TRBJ2-3	-	TGTGCCAGCAGTGCGGGGGTTACGCAGTATTTT	CASSAGVTQYF
TRBV6-1	TRBD2	TRBJ2-1	-	TGTGCCACCCTGCCGGGACTAGTCATCATCGAGCAGTTCTTC	CATLPGLVIIEQFF
TRBV6-1	-	TRBJ2-1	few	TGTGCCAGCAGTGAACGGTTGTCTGCGGGCAATGAGCAGTTCTTC	CASSERLSAGNEQFF
TRBV4-2	-	TRBJ2-2	-	TGTGCCAGCAGCCAAGAGACTTCGAACACCGGGGAGCTGTTTTTT	CASSQETSNTGELFF
TRBV7-3	TRBD2	TRBJ2-2	-	TGTGCCAGCAGCTCGCGGACTAGCGGGGACGGGGAGCTGTTTTTT	CASSSRTSGDGELFF
TRBV19	TRBD1	TRBJ1-1	-	TGTGCCAGTAGTATTAGCATCCAGGGGGCCGAAACTGAAGCTTTCTTT	CASSISIQGAETEAFF
TRBV4-1	TRBD1	TRBJ2-7	-	TGCGCCAGCAGCCTTGGGACAGGGGGCAACGAGCAGTACTTC	CASSLGTGGNEQYF
TRBV7-2	-	TRBJ1-5	-	TGTGCCAGCAGCCCAATAGGGGGGGTACTACCCCAGCATTTT	CASSPIGGVLPQHF
TRBV5-4	TRBD1	TRBJ1-2	-	TGTGCCAGCAGCCCTGCCGGGACAGGGGTTTACTATGGCTACACCTTC	CASSPAGTGVYYGYTF
TRBV19	-	TRBJ1-5	few	TGTGCCAGTAGTATGGGTAGGGGTGGCGATCAGCCCCAGCATTTT	CASSMGRGGDQPQHF
TRBV2	TRBD1	TRBJ2-4	-	TGTGCCAGCAGTGAAACAGGGGGTGGAAACATTCAGTACTTC	CASSETGGGNIQYF
TRBV19	TRBD1	TRBJ1-1	-	TGTGCCAGCTCAGGGGGCATCAACACTGAAGCTTTCTTT	CASSGGINTEAFF
TRBV27	-	TRBJ2-7	few	TGTGCCAGCAGTTTATCATCCGGAGGCTACGAGCAGTACTTC	CASSLSSGGYEQYF
TRBV2	-	TRBJ2-7	once	TGTGCCAGCAGTGATAGGGGGGGCGAGCAGTACTTC	CASSDRGGEQYF
TRBV18	-	TRBJ1-5	-	TGTGCCAGCTCACCAGGAGGGAAGGGCACCCAGCCCCAGCATTTT	CASSPGGKGTQPQHF
TRBV18	TRBD1	TRBJ2-3	-	TGTGCCAGCTCACCACGGGGACAGGGATCCACAGATACGCAGTATTTT	CASSPRGQGSTDTQYF
TRBV6-6	TRBD1	TRBJ2-1	-	TGTGCCAGCAGAGACAGGGACGGTTCCTACAATGAGCAGTTCTTC	CASRDRDGSYNEQFF
TRBV23-1	-	TRBJ1-5	-	TGCGCCAGCAGTCAGGAACAGGGCCCCTATAGCAATCAGCCCCAGCATTTT	CASSQEQGPYSNQPQHF
TRBV19	TRBD2	TRBJ2-1	-	TGTGCCAGTAGTGCCGAACCGGGACTAGCGGTTGAGCAGTTCTTC	CASSAEPGLAVEQFF
TRBV19	TRBD1	TRBJ2-7	-	TGTGCCACTCAGAGTCCGGGACAGGGCTCCTACGAGCAGTACTTC	CATQSPGQGSYEQYF
TRBV25-1	-	TRBJ2-2	once	TGTGCCAGCAGTCGCGGTGCCGGGGAGCTGTTTTTT	CASSRGAGELFF
TRBV6-1	-	TRBJ2-7	few	TGTGCCAGCAGCGGGACCTACGAGCAGTACTTC	CASSGTYEQYF
TRBV13	TRBD2	TRBJ2-3	-	TGTGCCAGCAGCCCGAGGACTAGTTTAGATACGCAGTATTTT	CASSPRTSLDTQYF
TRBV6-5	TRBD1	TRBJ2-2	once	TGTGCCAGCAGACGGGACAGGGCAACCGGGGAGCTGTTTTTT	CASRRDRATGELFF